The 26 T cell receptor beta chains in this list originate from one sample, sequenced in a study of long-term antiretroviral therapy in people with HIV. It was version v3.0 of the immunoSEQ assay that was run at survey level. Assay used: immunoSEQ multiplex PCR; TCRdb lists only in-frame clones, some missing. Among over 20,000 clones, more than 70% were seen once, and the ten largest hold approximately 4.8%. The sample was unsorted PBMCs, taken 3 years after starting antiretroviral therapy. The origin of the receptors is a man aged 18 to 30 with HIV.

The genes are TRBV7-2 and TRBJ1-2; the match to TRBD1 covers 11 bases. CDR1 is SGHTA and CDR2 is FQGNSA in the germline V gene. V trimming: 0 bases; J trimming: 8 bases; junction bases outside the gene matches: 5. The CDR3 spans 15 residues. The CDR3 DNA is TGTGCCAGCAGCTTAGCGCGGACAGGGGGCCGCGGCTACACCTTC. Translating gives CASSLARTGGRGYTF.

This clone has just one count. The chain is built from TRBV20-1 and TRBJ2-7; D is unclear. The CDR3 covers 9 residues. The germline gives CDR1 DFQATT, CDR2 SNEGSKA (reference sequence). In DNA, the CDR3 is TGCAGTGCTAGCCCCCCCTGGGCCGTC. Its translation: CSASPPWAV.

The gene calls are TRBV19 and TRBJ2-2; 8 nucleotides line up with TRBD2. Germline V gene data show CDR1 as LNHDA and CDR2 as SQIVND (reference sequence). With 5 bases clipped from V and 4 bases from J, the junction kept 3 bases outside the gene matches. CDR3 length: 14 amino acids. The CDR3 region has the DNA TGTGCCAGTAGTGCCCGGGGGGGCACCGGGGAGCTGTTTTTT. This encodes CASSARGGTGELFF.

The chain is built from TRBV7-2 and TRBJ2-5; 9 bases are shared with TRBD2. CDR1 and CDR2 from the germline V gene are SGHTA and FQGNSA. The CDR3 consists of 16 residues. Trimming at V came to 5 bases and at J to 5 bases, leaving 12 bases not matched to a gene. The CDR3 sequence: CASSPLPGTSWETQYF. The CDR3 DNA sequence: TGTGCCAGCAGCCCCCTCCCGGGGACTAGCTGGGAGACCCAGTACTTC.

In this sample, this clone turned up once. The rearrangement joins TRBV9 to TRBJ1-6, with TRBD1 as a possible D gene (5 bases). This CDR3 has 14 amino acids. Trimming shortened V by 0 bases and J by 8 bases, and 9 bases separated the two germline ends. The germline V gene encodes CDR1 SGDLS and CDR2 YYNGEE. CDR3 region: CASSVGGGDSPLHF. For the CDR3, the DNA is TGTGCCAGCAGCGTAGGCGGGGGGGATTCACCCCTCCACTTT.

This clone was seen a few times. CDR3 sequence (DNA): TGTGCCAGCAGACCTACCGGGCTGCTTGGTGATGCCCAGCATTTT. It translates to CASRPTGLLGDAQHF. The genes are TRBV2 and TRBJ1-5; D is uncertain. Trimming stripped 6 bases from V and 11 bases from J, with 23 bases between. Germline V lookup: CDR1 SNHLY, CDR2 FYNNEI. The CDR3 sequence is 15 residues long.

This clone has only one observation. The chain recombines TRBV7-9 with TRBJ2-2; no firm D call. V shed 5 bases and J shed 4 bases, with 2 bases lying between them. The germline V gene encodes CDR1 SEHNR and CDR2 FQNEAQ (reference sequence). This CDR3 is built from 11 residues. The CDR3 nucleotides are TGTGCCAGCAGCGCCACCGGGGAGCTGTTTTTT. This sequence encodes CASSATGELFF.

This clone was found once. This rearrangement joins TRBV28 to TRBJ2-5, with D tentatively TRBD1 (7 bases). Per germline, CDR1 MDHEN and CDR2 SYDVKM. Trimming took off 4 bases at V and 1 base at J, with 10 bases between the two ends. The length of the CDR3 is 14 residues. CDR3 region: CASSSGDSQETQYF. The CDR3 nucleotides are TGTGCCAGCAGTTCGGGGGACAGCCAAGAGACCCAGTACTTC.

V gene TRBV7-2 combines with J gene TRBJ2-3; TRBD2 matches 9 bases. This CDR3 comprises 15 residues. CDR1 is SGHTA and CDR2 is FQGNSA in the germline V gene. The trim removed 5 bases at V and 1 base at J, leaving 4 bases unmatched. CDR3 region: CASSQRLAGTDTQYF. The CDR3 DNA follows: TGTGCCAGCAGCCAGAGACTAGCGGGCACAGATACGCAGTATTTT.

This chain links TRBV6-6 with TRBJ1-5, with 11 bases matching TRBD1. Trimming at V came to 5 bases and at J to 7 bases, leaving 10 bases not matched to a gene. The germline V gene has CDR1 MNHNY and CDR2 SVGAGI (reference sequence). CDR3 length: 16 amino acids. In nucleotides, the CDR3 is TGTGCCAGCAGTGCAGGGACAGGGGGAACAGGCCAGCCCCAGCATTTT. Its protein is CASSAGTGGTGQPQHF.

The CDR3 nucleotides read TGTGCCAGTGGCGGTGTGAGCTCTGGGGCCAACGTCCTGACTTTC. Protein: CASGGVSSGANVLTF. The chain carries TRBV6-1 and TRBJ2-6; no clear D. This CDR3 spans 15 amino acids. Germline loops: CDR1 MNHNS, CDR2 SASEGT. Trimming removed 9 bases from V and 0 bases from J, with 12 bases in between.

The chain links TRBV4-1 to TRBJ1-4; D possibly corresponds to TRBD1 (5 bases). The CDR3 sequence is 15 residues long. The V and J ends lost 3 bases and 2 bases respectively, with 10 bases between them. Looked up from germline, CDR1 is MGHRA and CDR2 is YSYEKL. The CDR3 DNA follows: TGCGCCAGCAGCCACGCTAGACAGACTAATGAAAAACTGTTTTTT. Protein sequence: CASSHARQTNEKLFF.

This clone has a single count. The gene calls are TRBV19 and TRBJ2-2, with TRBD2 identical over 8 bases. The CDR3 runs 15 residues. Trimming removed 7 bases from V and 1 base from J; junction bases left unmatched: 5. The germline V gene encodes CDR1 LNHDA and CDR2 SQIVND (reference sequence). CDR3 DNA sequence: TGTGCCAGTATTTGGCTAGCGGGGAACACCGGGGAGCTGTTTTTT. Encoded protein: CASIWLAGNTGELFF.

This clone came up once. V and J are TRBV7-6 and TRBJ2-5, with D possibly being TRBD1 or TRBD2 (6 bases each). Germline assignment: CDR1 SGHVS and CDR2 FNYEAQ. The CDR3 spans 15 residues. The ends were cut back, 5 bases at V and 4 bases at J, with 17 bases in the middle. In DNA, the CDR3 is TGTGCCAGCAGCCGGGGGCAGGGTCGACTAGAGACCCAGTACTTC. Translation gives CASSRGQGRLETQYF.

This sequence joins TRBV6-1 and TRBJ2-7, with D maybe TRBD1 (6 bases). V was pared by 8 bases and J by 3 bases, with 11 bases between. Germline-derived CDR1 and CDR2 are MNHNS and SASEGT. This CDR3 spans 12 amino acids. Written as DNA, the CDR3 is TGTGCCAGCGCAGGGGACCGCTACGAGCAGTACGTC. Residues: CASAGDRYEQYV.

The CDR3 bases are TGTGCCAGCAGCTTGGAGGTGCGGGGGGGGTACAATGAGCAGTTCTTC. It encodes CASSLEVRGGYNEQFF. This chain connects TRBV5-6 to TRBJ2-1, with TRBD2 matching 9 bases. CDR1 is SGHDT and CDR2 is YYEEEE in the germline V gene. V lost 0 bases and J lost 4; bases outside the gene matches: 5. The CDR3 is made up of 16 amino acids.

The chain couples TRBV7-2 to TRBJ1-5, with D unresolved. Between the trimmed V and J ends, which lost 1 base and 5 bases, there was a span of 9 bases. Germline CDR1 and CDR2: SGHTA and FQGNSA. This CDR3 has 14 amino acids. The CDR3 DNA sequence: TGTGCCAGCAGCTTAGACAGTTCATATCAGCCCCAGCATTTT. Encoded protein: CASSLDSSYQPQHF.

This chain joins TRBV6-6 and TRBJ2-5; D is perhaps TRBD2 (6 bases). The CDR3 loop spans 16 amino acids. Trimming took 2 bases from V and 2 from J, leaving 15 bases between them. In germline, CDR1 is MNHNY, CDR2 SVGAGI (reference sequence). CDR3: CASSYPGVAEQETQYF. The CDR3 bases are TGTGCCAGCAGTTACCCGGGGGTAGCGGAACAAGAGACCCAGTACTTC.

The V and J genes are TRBV7-8 and TRBJ1-2; 9 bases are shared with TRBD1. The CDR3 spans 16 residues. With 1 base clipped from V and 5 bases from J, the junction kept 8 bases outside the gene matches. From germline, CDR1 is SGHVS and CDR2 FQNEAQ. The CDR3 reads CASSLVGGQGNYGYTF. CDR3 DNA sequence: TGTGCCAGCAGCTTAGTGGGGGGACAGGGTAATTATGGCTACACCTTC. The complete variable domain, with remaining parts taken from reference TRBV7-8 and TRBJ1-2, reads GAGVSQSPRYKVAKRGQDVALRCDPISGHVSLFWYQQALGQGPEFLTYFQNEAQLDKSGLPSDRFFAERPEGSVSTLKIQRTQQEDSAVYLCASSLVGGQGNYGYTFGSGTRLTVV.

This clone appeared once. The genes are TRBV5-6 and TRBJ2-7; D is unclear. The germline V gene encodes CDR1 SGHDT and CDR2 YYEEEE. Trimming removed 2 bases at V and 6 bases at J, with 15 bases between. This CDR3 comprises 14 residues. CDR3 protein: CASSFHGFEAEQYF. For the CDR3, the DNA is TGTGCCAGCAGCTTTCACGGGTTTGAAGCCGAGCAGTACTTC.

In this sample, this clone turned up a few times. This chain uses TRBV7-2 with TRBJ1-5; D is unresolved. This CDR3 contains 17 residues. CDR1 and CDR2 (germline): SGHTA, FQGNSA. The V end lost 1 base, the J end lost 0 bases, and 13 bases lay between the germline ends. The CDR3 sequence: CASSLVGSIYSNQPQHF. The DNA of the CDR3 is TGTGCCAGCAGCTTAGTTGGGTCGATTTATAGCAATCAGCCCCAGCATTTT.

The chain links TRBV6-1 to TRBJ2-7, with 10 bases that match TRBD2. Germline CDR1 is MNHNS and CDR2 is SASEGT. The CDR3 has 16 residues. Trimming took 1 base from V and 4 from J; bases not matched to a gene: 7. CDR3 protein: CASSEEGWTSGYEQYV. CDR3 sequence (DNA): TGTGCCAGCAGTGAAGAGGGTTGGACTAGCGGTTACGAGCAGTACGTC.

This clone was counted only a few times. V gene TRBV4-2 combines with J gene TRBJ2-1; a possible D gene is TRBD2 (7 bases). CDR1 LGHNA and CDR2 YNFKEQ come from the germline V gene. The germline V and J ends were trimmed by 0 bases and 4 bases, with 10 bases remaining between them. The CDR3 runs 15 residues. The CDR3 here is CASSQEQGLYNEQFF. CDR3 sequence (DNA): TGTGCCAGCAGCCAAGAACAGGGACTATACAATGAGCAGTTCTTC.

The genes are TRBV29-1 and TRBJ2-1; weak D call: TRBD1 (5 bases). With 2 bases removed from V and 10 bases from J, the gap between germline ends came to 15 bases. This CDR3 contains 13 residues. The germline CDR1 and CDR2 sequences are SQVTM and ANQGSEA. CDR3 residues: CSVERTFSVEQFF. The DNA for the CDR3 is TGCAGCGTTGAAAGGACATTTTCGGTCGAGCAGTTCTTC.

The chain couples TRBV6-1 to TRBJ2-3; D possibly corresponds to TRBD1 (6 bases). In germline, CDR1 is MNHNS, CDR2 SASEGT. The CDR3 sequence is 12 residues long. V lost 7 bases to trimming and J lost 4 bases, with 9 bases between them. CDR3 sequence reads: CASKYRADTQYF. The CDR3 DNA follows: TGTGCCAGCAAGTACAGGGCAGATACGCAGTATTTT.

This clone has a handful of counts. The genes are TRBV18 and TRBJ1-5, with 7 bases aligning to TRBD1. In germline, CDR1 is KGHSH, CDR2 LQKENI. The ends lost 1 base at V and 8 bases at J; junction bases unmatched: 8. The CDR3 loop spans 15 amino acids. The CDR3 nucleotides are TGTGCCAGCTCACCACGAGACAGGGTTGGTGAGCCCCAGCATTTT. Encoded protein: CASSPRDRVGEPQHF.